The 24 T cell receptor beta chains below were found in one sample sequenced in a study of T cells in Graves' hyperthyroidism and ophthalmopathy. Amplification of TCR beta CDR3 regions was performed using RNA transcripts as template. Using the HTBI primer set, a first-round RT-PCR was run on the TCR CDR3. One entry per CDR3 protein results from TCRdb running MiXCR on the multiplex PCR reads. The data contain fewer than 350,000 distinct CDR3 sequences, 15% of them singletons. The sample comprised blood. These receptors were obtained from a woman aged 45-65 years with Graves' hyperthyroidism that later progressed to Graves' ophthalmopathy.

This clonotype occurred a few times. The chain joins TRBV12-3 or TRBV12-4 to TRBJ2-1; 8 bases match TRBD2. The CDR3 length is 13 residues. The J segment lost 8 bases and the V segment lost 6 bases, leaving 6 bases of the junction unmatched. The CDR3 loop reads CASRGLVSHEQFF. The CDR3 bases are TGTGCCAGCAGGGGACTAGTTTCACATGAGCAGTTCTTC.

In this sample, this clonotype turned up many times. The V call is TRBV19, the J call TRBJ2-7; D is possibly TRBD1 (6 bases). The CDR3 is 14 amino acids. Deletions cut 6 bases from V and 6 bases from J, with 18 bases between. The germline gives CDR1 LNHDA, CDR2 SQIVND (reference sequence). For the CDR3, the DNA is TGTGCCAGTAGCCGAAGCCCAGGGGTGGGCGAGCAGTACTTC. Amino acid sequence: CASSRSPGVGEQYF.

This chain links TRBV12-3 or TRBV12-4 with TRBJ2-3; the D gene is possibly TRBD2 (6 bases). V lost 5 bases to trimming and J lost 4 bases, with 13 bases between them. The CDR3 contains 14 residues. DNA for the CDR3: TGTGCCAGCAGTCTCCAGGACTATTCAGATACGCAGTATTTT. As protein: CASSLQDYSDTQYF.

The chain is built from TRBV14 and TRBJ2-1, with D possibly TRBD2 on 5 matching bases. Germline V lookup: CDR1 SGHDN, CDR2 FVKESK. The CDR3 has 17 amino acids. The ends were cut back, 3 bases at V and 8 bases at J, with 23 bases in the middle. The CDR3 sequence: CASSHAKGLSAEDEQFF. CDR3 sequence (DNA): TGTGCCAGCAGCCACGCCAAAGGACTTTCCGCAGAGGATGAGCAGTTCTTC.

The J gene is TRBJ2-1, the V gene TRBV19; 9 positions match TRBD2. CDR3 length: 16 residues. Looked up from germline, CDR1 is LNHDA and CDR2 is SQIVND (reference sequence). With 3 bases clipped from V and 2 bases from J, the junction kept 5 bases outside the gene matches. The CDR3 protein is CASSIGSGSAYNEQFF. The CDR3 DNA sequence: TGTGCCAGTAGTATTGGTAGCGGGAGCGCCTACAATGAGCAGTTCTTC.

The V call is TRBV9, the J call TRBJ2-2; 7 bases line up with TRBD1. CDR3 length equals 15 residues. Trimming cost V 0 bases and J 1 base; bases outside gene matches: 0. Germline loops: CDR1 SGDLS, CDR2 YYNGEE. As DNA, the CDR3 is TGTGCCAGCAGCGTAGGACAGGGGAACACCGGGGAGCTGTTTTTT. Protein sequence: CASSVGQGNTGELFF.

This clonotype appeared many times. The chain is built from TRBV6-5 and TRBJ1-2; no clear D. This CDR3 comprises 15 residues. V lost 0 bases, J lost 0 bases, and 8 bases lay in between. The germline V gene has CDR1 MNHEY and CDR2 SVGAGI. The DNA for the CDR3 is TGTGCCAGCAGTTACTCGGGCCGAGCTAACTATGGCTACACCTTC. Its translation: CASSYSGRANYGYTF.

This clonotype was seen a few times. This sequence joins TRBV5-5 and TRBJ1-2; D call uncertain. Germline CDR1 SGHKS, CDR2 YYEKEE (reference sequence). V dropped 4 bases and J dropped 8 bases, with 33 bases sitting between them. This CDR3 comprises 19 residues. The CDR3 DNA follows: TGTGCCAGCAGCCCTGCGGATTTACCTCAAGGTCTAGTGTCGAAAGGCTACACCTTC. Translating it yields CASSPADLPQGLVSKGYTF.

This chain connects TRBV7-8 to TRBJ2-7; weak D call: TRBD1 (6 bases). CDR3 length equals 15 residues. V lost 6 bases and J 6 bases, leaving 21 bases between the germline ends. Per germline, CDR1 SGHVS and CDR2 FQNEAQ. DNA for the CDR3: TGTGCCAGCAGAAATCTCGGCCAGGGGAGTTTCGAGCAGTACTTC. It specifies CASRNLGQGSFEQYF. The full variable domain, in which reference TRBV7-8 and TRBJ2-7 provide the parts outside the CDR3, is GAGVSQSPRYKVAKRGQDVALRCDPISGHVSLFWYQQALGQGPEFLTYFQNEAQLDKSGLPSDRFFAERPEGSVSTLKIQRTQQEDSAVYLCASRNLGQGSFEQYFGPGTRLTVT.

This clonotype occurred many times. CDR3 region: CASSFVTGLYEQYF. CDR3 DNA: TGTGCCAGCAGTTTTGTCACGGGTCTCTACGAGCAGTACTTC. The chain is built from TRBV28 and TRBJ2-7, with D hard to call. CDR1 and CDR2 (germline): MDHEN, SYDVKM. V was pared by 3 bases and J by 3 bases, with 12 bases between. The CDR3 extends over 14 amino acids.

This clonotype was counted at least ten times. The V and J genes are TRBV20-1 and TRBJ2-7; D gene uncertain. V was trimmed by 4 bases and J by 0 bases, leaving 7 bases between them. This CDR3 contains 12 residues. Germline CDR1 reads DFQATT; CDR2 reads SNEGSKA (reference sequence). The CDR3 loop is CSATVDSYEQYF. In nucleotides, the CDR3 is TGCAGTGCTACTGTCGACTCCTACGAGCAGTACTTC.

This clonotype has at least ten counts. The rearrangement uses TRBV2 and TRBJ1-1; no clear D. The V end was cut by 1 base, the J end by 0 bases, with 9 bases between. Germline V gives CDR1 SNHLY, CDR2 FYNNEI. The CDR3 is 15 residues long. The CDR3 DNA follows: TGTGCCAGCAGTGAAGGAGCAGAAATGAACACTGAAGCTTTCTTT. It encodes CASSEGAEMNTEAFF. Full variable domain (remainder filled in from reference TRBV2 and TRBJ1-1): EPEVTQTPSHQVTQMGQEVILRCVPISNHLYFYWYRQILGQKVEFLVSFYNNEISEKSEIFDDQFSVERPDGSNFTLKIRSTKLEDSAMYFCASSEGAEMNTEAFFGQGTRLTVV.

At least ten counts were recorded for this clonotype. The chain links TRBV6-1 to TRBJ1-1; D is unclear. V was cut by 6 bases and J by 6 bases, with 14 bases left in between. There are 13 residues in the CDR3. Germline V gene sequence: CDR1 MNHNS, CDR2 SASEGT. The CDR3: CASSEEVMAEAFF. CDR3 coding DNA: TGTGCCAGCAGCGAGGAGGTTATGGCTGAAGCTTTCTTT.

The chain uses TRBV6-1 and TRBJ2-1, with 7 bases that match TRBD2. The CDR3 totals 15 residues. J gave up 5 bases and V 6 bases, and 10 bases lay outside the gene matches. The germline CDR1 and CDR2 sequences are MNHNS and SASEGT. CDR3 nucleotide sequence: TGTGCCAGCAGCCGCACCGGGACTACTAACAATGAGCAGTTCTTC. This gives the protein CASSRTGTTNNEQFF.

This clonotype occurred a few times. This rearrangement joins TRBV4-1 to TRBJ2-1; D may match TRBD1 or TRBD2 (6 bases each). This CDR3 has 15 residues. V gave up 1 base and J gave up 4 bases, with 11 bases separating them. The V gene's germline CDR1 is MGHRA and CDR2 YSYEKL. CDR3 amino acids: CASSQVGGLYNEQFF. CDR3 sequence (DNA): TGCGCCAGCAGCCAAGTCGGGGGCCTTTACAATGAGCAGTTCTTC.

The table lists this clonotype with many counts. The V and J genes are TRBV20-1 and TRBJ2-3, with D hard to call. V gave up 5 bases and J gave up 0 bases, with 12 bases separating them. Germline V gene sequence: CDR1 DFQATT, CDR2 SNEGSKA (reference sequence). CDR3 size: 14 residues. The CDR3 DNA sequence: TGCAGTGCTCCGGTTAGGATTAGCACAGATACGCAGTATTTT. It translates to CSAPVRISTDTQYF.

A remark on this clonotype: A read error is possible here, since a much larger clone lies one base away. This chain connects TRBV28 to TRBJ1-6; no firm D call. This CDR3 has 12 residues. Germline values: CDR1 MDHEN, CDR2 SYDVKM. V lost 8 bases and J lost 18, with 20 bases in between. CDR3 sequence reads: CASSPGIGVPHF. In DNA form, the CDR3 reads TGTGCCAGCTCCCCAGGTATTGGGGTTCCCCACTTT.

At least ten counts were recorded for this clonotype. The V and J genes are TRBV10-3 and TRBJ2-2, with D maybe TRBD1 (5 bases). The CDR3 is 15 residues long. Germline assignment: CDR1 ENHRY and CDR2 SYGVKD. V was cut by 4 bases and J by 4 bases, with 13 bases left in between. CDR3 region: CAISVLAQGTGELFF. The CDR3 DNA is TGTGCCATCAGTGTGTTAGCCCAGGGCACCGGGGAGCTGTTTTTT.

There are many counts of this clonotype. This sequence joins TRBV15 and TRBJ2-7, with 9 bases fitting TRBD2. The CDR3 contains 20 residues. Germline values: CDR1 LNHNV, CDR2 YYDKDF (reference sequence). V shed 0 bases and J 2 bases; nucleotides not matched to a gene: 17. CDR3 DNA: TGTGCCACCAGCAGAGATCTCGGGTTAGCGGGAGTTCCGGAAGCCTACGAGCAGTACTTC. It specifies CATSRDLGLAGVPEAYEQYF.

At least ten counts were recorded for this clonotype. CDR3 DNA: TGTGCCAGCTCACCACCGGGGAATCGGTACGAGCAGTACTTC. As protein: CASSPPGNRYEQYF. The chain links TRBV18 to TRBJ2-7, with D unclear. The CDR3 loop spans 14 amino acids. V lost 0 bases and J 4 bases, leaving 10 bases between the germline ends. CDR1 and CDR2 from the germline V gene are KGHSH and LQKENI.

Many counts were recorded for this clonotype. One end of the junction fails to match germline, which may point to a read error. The chain is built from TRBV6-1 and TRBJ1-1; no clear D. Germline CDR1 MNHNS, CDR2 SASEGT. This CDR3 spans 13 amino acids. In DNA, the CDR3 is TGTGCCAGCACTGAATCCGTGAACACTGAAGCTTTCTTT. It codes for CASTESVNTEAFF.

This clonotype was recorded a few times. V usage is TRBV20-1 and J usage is TRBJ2-7; TRBD2 might be the D (6 bases). Germline V gene data show CDR1 as DFQATT and CDR2 as SNEGSKA (reference sequence). This CDR3 is built from 14 residues. V was shortened by 3 bases and J by 4 bases, with 16 bases between the two germline ends. The CDR3 sequence: CSASNGLGGYEQYF. In DNA, the CDR3 is TGCAGTGCTAGTAATGGGTTGGGGGGTTACGAGCAGTACTTC.

The CDR3 loop reads CAISGQQGTDTQYF. In DNA, the CDR3 is TGTGCCATCAGTGGCCAGCAGGGGACAGATACGCAGTATTTT. The chain joins TRBV10-3 to TRBJ2-3, with D possibly being TRBD1 (6 bases). Germline V CDR1 and CDR2: ENHRY, SYGVKD. V was cut by 4 bases and J by 3 bases, with 11 bases left in between. CDR3 size: 14 residues.

The table lists this clonotype with many counts. This chain joins TRBV6-1 and TRBJ1-5; 8 bases are a match to TRBD1. Germline trimming cut 3 bases from V and 2 bases from J; bases unmatched to any gene: 3. The CDR3 covers 15 residues. Germline V gives CDR1 MNHNS, CDR2 SASEGT. The CDR3 sequence: CASSEGGQGNQPQHF. The CDR3 coding sequence is TGTGCCAGCAGTGAGGGGGGACAGGGCAATCAGCCCCAGCATTTT.